This is a list of T cell receptor beta chains from one sample in a study of CD8 T cells in Susac syndrome. TCRdb passed the immunoSEQ multiplex PCR reads through MiXCR, listing each CDR3 protein once. The sample lists 180,000 or so distinct CDR3 sequences; about 95% were seen once. Sequenced input: CD4+ T cells from PBMCs. The receptor source for this set is a human donor in good health. Each CDR3 is given with its conserved first and last residue. The order of the fields is CDR3 protein, V gene.

CAWSVGSNNEQFF | TRBV30
CASGPWRDGTHEQYF | TRBV7-2
CSVGTGQANYGYTF | TRBV29-1
CAWRSSRYLSSSYEQYF | TRBV30
CSIAGTGVGNTIYF | TRBV29-1
CSADRGRGEQYF | TRBV29-1
CASRTVYEQYF | TRBV28
CAMSKETGLGELFF | TRBV29-1
CASSTRPAQETQYF | TRBV5-1
CASRQTTGSPYGYTF | TRBV7-9
CASSDWTGTSRGEQYF | TRBV9
CASSRIRENEQFF | TRBV18
CASRLSDTGELFF | TRBV3-1
CASSYIGQYGEQYF | TRBV6-5
CSATPGLAHTDTQYF | TRBV20-1